One sample yielded the 10 T cell receptor beta chains listed below, sequenced in a study of cytomegalovirus exposure and HLA in healthy donors. TCRdb's copy holds only in-frame clones and misses some; the assay was immunoSEQ multiplex PCR. Altogether roughly 180,000 clones are present, approximately 86% being singletons, with the ten largest covering 6% to 8.5%. The specimen was PBMCs. The receptors here all came from a man between 25 and 39 years old in good health and CMV-seropositive.

The V call is TRBV2, the J call TRBJ2-1; perhaps TRBD2 as D (7 bases). The CDR3 consists of 12 residues. Germline lookup yields CDR1 SNHLY and CDR2 FYNNEI. V lost 8 bases, J lost 9 bases, and 14 bases lay in between. The CDR3 region has the DNA TGTGCCAGCGGGGGGGCAGAGGTTGAGCAGTTCTTC. The encoded protein is CASGGAEVEQFF.

V is TRBV9 and J is TRBJ2-3, with 8 positions matching TRBD2. This CDR3 comprises 15 residues. Germline V gene lookup returns CDR1 SGDLS and CDR2 YYNGEE. The trim removed 0 bases at V and 1 base at J, leaving 1 base unmatched. CDR3 sequence: CASSVGSGGTDTQYF. CDR3 coding DNA: TGTGCCAGCAGCGTAGGTAGCGGGGGCACAGATACGCAGTATTTT.

In the case of this clone: The same CDR3 can be traced to other DNA sequences in this sample. The chain carries TRBV30 and TRBJ1-6; D gene ambiguous. Germline V gives CDR1 GTSNPN, CDR2 SVGIG (reference sequence). The V gene lost 0 bases and the J gene lost 1 base, with 7 bases spanning the gap. The CDR3 runs 15 residues. CDR3 coding DNA: TGTGCCTGGAGTGTACTGGGATCCTATAATTCACCCCTCCACTTT. Translation: CAWSVLGSYNSPLHF. Filled out from reference TRBV30 and TRBJ1-6, the complete variable domain reads SQTIHQWPATLVQPVGSPLSLECTVEGTSNPNLYWYRQAAGRGLQLLFYSVGIGQISSEVPQNLSASRPQDRQFILSSKKLLLSDSGFYLCAWSVLGSYNSPLHFGNGTRLTVT.

The chain joins TRBV19 to TRBJ2-7, with D possibly matching TRBD1 (5 bases). CDR3 length: 16 amino acids. The V gene lost 4 bases and the J gene lost 3 bases, with 19 bases spanning the gap. The germline V gene has CDR1 LNHDA and CDR2 SQIVND (reference sequence). CDR3 DNA: TGTGCCAGTAGTACCTTCCCGACAGACGGATACTACGAGCAGTACTTC. This translates into CASSTFPTDGYYEQYF.

J is TRBJ2-1 and V is TRBV27, with 9 bases identical to TRBD1. The CDR3 totals 15 residues. With 4 bases clipped from V and 3 bases from J, the junction kept 4 bases outside the gene matches. Looked up from germline, CDR1 is MNHEY and CDR2 is SMNVEV (reference sequence). This chain's CDR3 is CASSSAGQGYNEQFF. As DNA, the CDR3 is TGTGCCAGCAGTTCGGCGGGACAGGGCTACAATGAGCAGTTCTTC.

This chain links TRBV11-3 with TRBJ2-1; D possibly corresponds to TRBD2 (6 bases). There are 16 residues in the CDR3. The V gene lost 4 bases and the J gene lost 4 bases, with 17 bases spanning the gap. Germline V CDR1 and CDR2: SGHNT, YENEEA. CDR3 sequence reads: CASSSNLASAYNEQFF. Written as DNA, the CDR3 is TGTGCCAGCAGCTCCAATCTAGCGAGTGCTTACAATGAGCAGTTCTTC.

The chain joins TRBV5-1 to TRBJ2-7, with D tentatively TRBD1 or TRBD2 (5 bases each). Trimming took 1 base from V and 2 from J, leaving 10 bases between them. The CDR3 spans 14 residues. Germline V gene sequence: CDR1 SGHRS, CDR2 YFSETQ. The CDR3 DNA reads TGCGCCAGCAGCTTGTGGGGGAACACCTACGAGCAGTACTTC. Protein: CASSLWGNTYEQYF.

The chain joins TRBV11-2 to TRBJ2-5; D remains unclear. Germline V CDR1 and CDR2: SGHAT, FQNNGV. V gave up 5 bases and J gave up 5 bases, with 15 bases separating them. The CDR3 runs 14 residues. For the CDR3, the DNA is TGTGCCAGCAGCCCACGAGGAGTCGGGGAGACCCAGTACTTC. This sequence encodes CASSPRGVGETQYF.

The J gene is TRBJ2-3, the V gene TRBV21-1. TRBV21-1 is a pseudogene. The CDR3 spans 18 residues. CDR3 DNA sequence: TGTGCCAGCAGCAAAGCGGGTCAGGGGAGGGGGCACACAGATACGCAGTATTTT. It specifies CASSKAGQGRGHTDTQYF.

The chain carries TRBV27 and TRBJ1-5, with 7 positions matching TRBD1. V shed 8 bases, J shed 4 bases, and the junction held 5 bases outside the gene matches. This CDR3 contains 13 residues. The germline CDR1 and CDR2 sequences are MNHEY and SMNVEV (reference sequence). The CDR3 protein is CASGQGGNQPQHF. The CDR3 region has the DNA TGTGCCAGCGGCCAGGGGGGGAATCAGCCCCAGCATTTT.